This TCR beta chain was captured by sequencing in a study of chemoradiotherapy in HPV16-positive cancers (dated by TCRdb to 2022 to 2024). In terms of the full investigation: Functional T-cell assays on cells from two HPV16-positive patients defined candidate HPV-specific T-cell clones and common TCR motifs. The study asked whether T-cell immunity to the HPV oncoproteins E6 and E7 changes during chemoradiotherapy and whether this immunity affects survival. The candidate HPV-specific TCRs and motifs were subsequently tracked in TCR repertoires obtained from some 80 patients with HPV-related cancers. Results the study describes overall, beyond this receptor: Improved recurrence-free survival in HPV16-positive patients was associated with expansion of HPV-responsive T cells during chemoradiotherapy. The survival association was reported for HPV16-positive patients, and the functional definition of HPV-specific T cells was derived from only a couple of HPV16-positive patients. Expansion of candidate HPV-specific clones and E7-related TCR motifs was observed in the tumor microenvironment during treatment, whereas no such expansion was observed for non-HPV-specific T cells.

Because repertoires were sampled repeatedly during chemoradiotherapy, clonal expansion in the tumor microenvironment could be followed. The library was generated by the immunoSEQ multiplex PCR assay. TCRdb stores this immuneACCESS table with in-frame sequences only. Part of the clones is absent; in the studies checked, under half of the shortfall reflects unresolved V genes, and no reason is known for the rest. The sample data list over 15,000 clones, and approximately 79% of these were observed just once. Together, the top ten hold approximately 9.9% of the sample. The germline V gene sets CDR1 to SGHRS and CDR2 to YFSETQ. CDR3 length: 15 amino acids, cysteine to phenylalanine. The DNA shown is the 45-base CDR3, in frame from base 1. Trimming at the junction amounts to 4 bases on V and 4 bases on J, and the germline ends lie 15 bases apart. Concerning this clone itself: The specificity of this receptor is unknown. No much larger clonotype is one base removed from it; base qualities were not supplied.

This chain is built from TRBV5-1 and TRBJ1-3; 5 matching bases give a weak D call of TRBD1. This material was obtained from a patient who underwent chemoradiotherapy. The source of this sequence is a human donor with HPV-associated anogenital cancer. The encoded CDR3 is CASSPDSPGGNTIYF. The DNA sequence follows: TGCGCCAGCAGCCCCGACAGTCCGGGAGGAAACACCATATATTTT.